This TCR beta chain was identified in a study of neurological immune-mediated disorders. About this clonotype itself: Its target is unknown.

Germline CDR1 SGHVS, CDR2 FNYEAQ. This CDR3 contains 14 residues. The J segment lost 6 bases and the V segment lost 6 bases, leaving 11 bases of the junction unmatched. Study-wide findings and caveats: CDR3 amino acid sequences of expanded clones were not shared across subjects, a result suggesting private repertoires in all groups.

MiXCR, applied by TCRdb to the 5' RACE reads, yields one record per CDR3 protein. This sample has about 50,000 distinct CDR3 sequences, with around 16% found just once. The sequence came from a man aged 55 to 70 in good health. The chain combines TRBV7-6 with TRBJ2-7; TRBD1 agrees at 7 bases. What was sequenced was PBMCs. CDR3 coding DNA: TGTGCCAGCAGTCCTAACGACAGGGTCGGCGAGCAGTACTTC. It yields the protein CASSPNDRVGEQYF.